The subject of this entry is one TCR beta chain. The protocol was immunoSEQ multiplex PCR, while the TCRdb copy is restricted to in-frame clones and leaves out a portion. The profile shows 5,000 to 7,000 clones, 90% to 95% of them singletons. The CDR3 is 10 residues long. V was clipped by 4 bases and J by 5 bases, with 5 bases between them. Per the germline V gene, CDR1 is DFQATT and CDR2 is SNEGSKA (reference sequence). The sample comes from a study of blood T cell repertoires in COVID-19. The chain combines TRBV20-1 with TRBJ2-5; D gene ambiguous. The source of this sequence is a human donor in a cohort sampled during active COVID-19. Sequencing input: peripheral blood. CDR3 region: CSANLETQYF. For the CDR3, the DNA is TGCAGTGCTAATCTTGAGACCCAGTACTTC.